The 20 T cell receptor beta chains reported below all come from one sample, sequenced in a study of T-cell reconstitution after alpha-beta-depleted transplantation in children. Using unique molecular identifiers, the investigators prepared the TCRbeta library. TCRdb re-derived calls from the PCR reads in MiXCR, one entry per CDR3 protein. The sample includes hundreds of thousands of distinct CDR3 sequences, 10% to 15% of them seen just once. The input for sequencing was PBMCs, mostly from graft donor cells, taken 360 days after TCRalphabeta/CD19-depleted stem cell transplant. All receptors come from a male patient younger than 18 who had a stem cell transplant for acute myeloid leukemia, so the T cells may come from the graft donor.

The table lists this clonotype with a few counts. The chain employs TRBV5-1 and TRBJ1-6; D might be TRBD1 (6 bases). Trimming took off 0 bases at V and 6 bases at J, with 13 bases between the two ends. From germline, CDR1 is SGHRS and CDR2 YFSETQ. The CDR3 runs 16 residues. The CDR3 DNA sequence: TGCGCCAGCAGCTTGGCCTCCACAGGGCCTAATTCACCCCTCCACTTT. Translating it yields CASSLASTGPNSPLHF.

This clonotype showed up many times. The chain joins TRBV29-1 to TRBJ2-2; D may be TRBD1 (6 bases). Germline CDR1 and CDR2: SQVTM and ANQGSEA. V lost 8 bases and J 5 bases, leaving 18 bases between the germline ends. There are 14 residues in the CDR3. This CDR3 is CSKGVERRTGELFF. The CDR3 DNA sequence: TGCAGCAAGGGGGTAGAGCGGCGAACCGGGGAGCTGTTTTTT.

The V call is TRBV11-3, the J call TRBJ2-2; the D is unclear. V lost 4 bases to trimming and J lost 1 base, with 10 bases between them. Germline CDR1 reads SGHNT; CDR2 reads YENEEA. The CDR3 loop spans 15 amino acids. This CDR3 reads CASSSTDGNTGELFF. Written as DNA, the CDR3 is TGTGCCAGCAGCTCGACCGACGGGAACACCGGGGAGCTGTTTTTT.

The gene calls are TRBV30 and TRBJ2-7, with D possibly TRBD1 on 5 matching bases. CDR1 is GTSNPN and CDR2 is SVGIG in the germline V gene (reference sequence). The CDR3 sequence is 13 residues long. V was shortened by 5 bases and J by 2 bases, with 13 bases between the two germline ends. The CDR3 here is CAWGANQPYEQYF. CDR3 in DNA: TGTGCCTGGGGGGCAAACCAACCCTACGAGCAGTACTTC.

This chain uses TRBV29-1 with TRBJ2-1; 15 nucleotides line up with TRBD2. J lost 0 bases, V lost 6 bases, and 21 bases had no gene match. The CDR3 consists of 22 residues. Germline V gene sequence: CDR1 SQVTM, CDR2 ANQGSEA. The CDR3 loop is CSVLTSGTTGTSGRSSYNEQFF. The CDR3 DNA reads as TGCAGCGTCCTTACCTCCGGGACAACCGGGACTAGCGGGAGGAGCTCCTACAATGAGCAGTTCTTC.

The V and J genes are TRBV20-1 and TRBJ2-7; 7 nucleotides line up with TRBD2. The CDR3 consists of 16 residues. V lost 3 bases to trimming and J lost 0 bases; unmatched junction nucleotides: 11. Germline V lookup: CDR1 DFQATT, CDR2 SNEGSKA (reference sequence). DNA of the CDR3: TGCAGTGCTAGCAAGGGAGGGCGCACCTTCTCCTACGAGCAGTACTTC. It encodes CSASKGGRTFSYEQYF.

This clonotype came up a few times. This chain uses TRBV29-1 with TRBJ2-5; 8 bases are shared with TRBD1. CDR1 and CDR2 (germline): SQVTM, ANQGSEA. V was clipped by 6 bases and J by 6 bases; unmatched bases: 6. This CDR3 is 12 amino acids long. CDR3 sequence reads: CSVSGGAKTQYF. In DNA form, the CDR3 reads TGCAGCGTCTCAGGGGGCGCAAAGACCCAGTACTTC.

Remarks on this clonotype: Likely a read error: the CDR3 ends without its conserved phenylalanine or tryptophan. The chain uses TRBV11-2 and TRBJ2-1; 7 nucleotides align to TRBD1. The length of the CDR3 is 16 residues. Germline V lookup: CDR1 SGHAT, CDR2 FQNNGV. V lost 4 bases and J lost 5; bases outside the gene matches: 11. CDR3 protein: CASSSSLQGMNNEQFV. The CDR3 region has the DNA TGTGCCAGCAGCTCCTCATTACAGGGGATGAACAATGAGCAGTTCGTC.

J is TRBJ1-3 and V is TRBV20-1, with D hard to call. The germline V gene has CDR1 DFQATT and CDR2 SNEGSKA (reference sequence). Trimming left V 0 bases short and J 4 bases short, with 13 bases between. This CDR3 spans 15 amino acids. CDR3 residues: CSARDGRVYGNTIYF. In nucleotides, the CDR3 is TGCAGTGCTAGAGATGGGAGGGTTTACGGAAACACCATATATTTT.

This clonotype was recorded a few times. This chain joins TRBV7-9 and TRBJ2-7, with 8 nucleotides matching TRBD1. Germline CDR1 is SEHNR and CDR2 is FQNEAQ (reference sequence). V gave up 3 bases and J gave up 7 bases; unmatched junction bases: 17. This CDR3 spans 17 amino acids. This CDR3 is CASSFLPGGPPIGEQYF. The DNA for the CDR3 is TGTGCCAGCAGCTTCCTTCCAGGGGGCCCACCCATAGGGGAGCAGTACTTC.

This chain connects TRBV4-2 to TRBJ2-1; tentative D call: TRBD2 (7 bases). The CDR3 extends over 17 amino acids. Trimming shortened V by 0 bases and J by 9 bases, and 21 bases separated the two germline ends. Germline V CDR1 and CDR2: LGHNA, YNFKEQ. The CDR3 bases are TGTGCCAGCAGCCAAGATCGAGGGGGGGGGCCTTCCAGTGAGCAGTTCTTC. This encodes CASSQDRGGGPSSEQFF.

This rearrangement joins TRBV5-1 to TRBJ2-7, with D tentatively TRBD2 (6 bases). Germline CDR1 reads SGHRS; CDR2 reads YFSETQ. V was clipped by 1 base and J by 5 bases, with 16 bases between them. The CDR3 is 15 residues long. The DNA for the CDR3 is TGCGCCAGCAGCTTGATGACCTCCGGGAGAGACGAGCAGTACTTC. Translating it yields CASSLMTSGRDEQYF.

The table lists this clonotype with many counts. The chain links TRBV29-1 to TRBJ2-7; D not certain. V was cut by 0 bases and J by 1 base, with 10 bases left in between. Per the germline V gene, CDR1 is SQVTM and CDR2 is ANQGSEA. The CDR3 spans 14 residues. This CDR3 reads CSVEDSVGSYEQYF. CDR3 nucleotide sequence: TGCAGCGTTGAAGATTCCGTCGGTTCCTACGAGCAGTACTTC.

The rearrangement joins TRBV21-1 to TRBJ2-7; no check of the table's D call, TRBD2, against the DNA was made. TRBV21-1 is a pseudogene locus. This CDR3 is 19 amino acids long. This CDR3 reads CASSKDGLAGGPRPAEQYF. For the CDR3, the DNA is TGTGCCAGCAGCAAAGATGGGCTAGCGGGAGGGCCAAGACCGGCCGAGCAGTACTTC.

The rearrangement joins TRBV29-1 to TRBJ1-1, with D tentatively TRBD1 (6 bases). CDR3 size: 12 residues. The V end was cut by 6 bases, the J end by 4 bases, with 12 bases between. Germline CDR1 SQVTM, CDR2 ANQGSEA. The CDR3 reads CSVGGGLTEAFF. The CDR3 DNA is TGCAGCGTGGGAGGGGGGCTCACTGAAGCTTTCTTT.

V and J are TRBV6-2 or TRBV6-3 and TRBJ1-5; no clear D gene. The CDR3 spans 14 residues. Germline V lookup: CDR1 MNHEY, CDR2 SVGEGT. The germline V and J ends were trimmed by 7 bases and 7 bases, with 17 bases remaining between them. CDR3 in DNA: TGTGCCAGCAACTTAAGACGGGGTTGGCAGCCCCAGCATTTT. Encoded protein: CASNLRRGWQPQHF.

The chain joins TRBV11-2 to TRBJ1-6; 7 bases align to TRBD1. J gave up 0 bases and V 6 bases, and 14 bases lay outside the gene matches. The length of the CDR3 is 19 residues. Germline lookup yields CDR1 SGHAT and CDR2 FQNNGV. CDR3 loop: CASSFDRTGLSSYNSPLHF. CDR3 bases: TGTGCCAGCAGTTTCGATCGGACAGGCCTGAGCTCCTATAATTCACCCCTCCACTTT. Complete variable domain (other parts from reference TRBV11-2 and TRBJ1-6): EAGVAQSPRYKIIEKRQSVAFWCNPISGHATLYWYQQILGQGPKLLIQFQNNGVVDDSQLPKDRFSAERLKGVDSTLKIQPAKLEDSAVYLCASSFDRTGLSSYNSPLHFGNGTRLTVT.

There are a few counts of this clonotype. The chain couples TRBV12-3 or TRBV12-4 to TRBJ2-5; 7 nucleotides agree with TRBD2. This CDR3 is 17 amino acids long. J lost 5 bases, V lost 0 bases, and 12 bases had no gene match. The CDR3 bases are TGTGCCAGCAGTTTAGCGGTGGAGGGCGGGGGTCGGGAGACCCAGTACTTC. This gives the protein CASSLAVEGGGRETQYF.

The gene calls are TRBV7-9 and TRBJ2-1; the D call may be TRBD1 or TRBD2 (5 bases each). The CDR3 loop spans 15 amino acids. Trimming removed 5 bases from V and 12 bases from J, with 23 bases in between. Germline loops: CDR1 SEHNR, CDR2 FQNEAQ (reference sequence). Written as DNA, the CDR3 is TGTGCCAGCAGCCCGGGACCCAACCCTCCCCGGGGGCAGTTCTTC. Residues: CASSPGPNPPRGQFF.

The V call is TRBV29-1, the J call TRBJ2-3; 9 positions agree with TRBD2. CDR3 length: 13 amino acids. V gave up 5 bases and J gave up 12 bases; unmatched junction bases: 12. The V gene's germline CDR1 is SQVTM and CDR2 ANQGSEA. The CDR3 here is CSVQSVAGVPQYF. The CDR3 nucleotides read TGCAGCGTTCAGTCGGTAGCGGGAGTTCCCCAGTATTTT.